Listed below are T cell receptor beta chains from one sample, sequenced in a study of cytomegalovirus exposure and HLA in healthy donors. Profiled with immunoSEQ multiplex PCR; TCRdb holds only in-frame clones, not every one. The top ten clones hold about 0.24% of a sample with 150,000 to 200,000 clones, more than 75% of them seen once. Material: PBMCs. Receptors originate from a girl under three years old in good health and CMV-seronegative. The CDR3 runs from the conserved cysteine through the conserved F or W. The D gene is left open where the match is weak. Clone size is given for some rows only: seen once, a few or many times, or a class if the clone is expanded.

V gene,D gene,clone size,J gene,CDR3 protein,CDR3 DNA
TRBV7-3,TRBD1,-,TRBJ1-5,CASSLVARDDRDNQPQHF,TGTGCCAGCAGCTTAGTAGCCCGCGACGACAGGGACAATCAGCCCCAGCATTTT
TRBV19,TRBD1,-,TRBJ1-4,CASSFTGGDEKLFF,TGTGCCAGTAGTTTCACAGGGGGGGACGAAAAACTGTTTTTT
TRBV7-8,-,-,TRBJ2-3,CASTQLRTSINTQYF,TGTGCCAGCACCCAACTCCGAACTAGTATAAATACGCAGTATTTT
TRBV10-2,TRBD1,-,TRBJ1-5,CASSPQGANQPQHF,TGCGCCAGCAGTCCACAGGGGGCGAATCAGCCCCAGCATTTT
TRBV2,-,-,TRBJ1-4,CASKANSYNEKLFF,TGTGCCAGCAAGGCGAACAGCTATAATGAAAAACTGTTTTTT
TRBV4-1,TRBD1,-,TRBJ2-2,CASRKPGQDTGELFF,TGCGCCAGCAGAAAACCGGGACAGGACACCGGGGAGCTGTTTTTT
TRBV5-6,-,-,TRBJ2-6,CASSLYRGAKGANVLTF,TGTGCCAGCAGCTTGTACCGGGGGGCGAAGGGGGCCAACGTCCTGACTTTC
TRBV4-2,TRBD1,-,TRBJ2-1,CASSPTGGSYNEQFF,TGTGCCAGCAGCCCCACAGGGGGCTCCTACAATGAGCAGTTCTTC
TRBV27,-,-,TRBJ1-2,CASSTFRGDGYTF,TGTGCCAGCAGCACTTTTCGGGGGGATGGCTACACCTTC
TRBV29-1,-,-,TRBJ2-1,CSVQGITYNEQFF,TGCAGCGTCCAGGGTATCACCTACAATGAGCAGTTCTTC
TRBV6-1,-,-,TRBJ2-5,CASSDDLGTGETQYF,TGTGCCAGCAGTGATGACCTAGGGACTGGAGAGACCCAGTACTTC
TRBV6-1,-,few,TRBJ2-1,CASTHDRSSYNEQFF,TGTGCCAGCACCCACGATCGCAGCTCCTACAATGAGCAGTTCTTC
TRBV18,TRBD1,-,TRBJ1-5,CASRGQGTNQPQHF,TGTGCCAGCCGGGGACAGGGAACAAATCAGCCCCAGCATTTT